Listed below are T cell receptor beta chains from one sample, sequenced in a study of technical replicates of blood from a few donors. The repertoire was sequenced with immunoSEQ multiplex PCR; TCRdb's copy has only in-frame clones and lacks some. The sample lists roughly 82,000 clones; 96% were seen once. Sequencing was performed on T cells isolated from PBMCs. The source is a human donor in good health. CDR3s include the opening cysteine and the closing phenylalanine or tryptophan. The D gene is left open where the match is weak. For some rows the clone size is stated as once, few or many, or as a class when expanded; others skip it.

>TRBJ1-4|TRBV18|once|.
CASSGLDGQSEKLFF
TGTGCCAGCTCAGGCCTGGACGGACAAAGTGAAAAACTGTTTTTT
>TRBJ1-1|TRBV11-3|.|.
CASSQQYPEAFF
TGTGCCAGCAGCCAACAGTACCCTGAAGCTTTCTTT
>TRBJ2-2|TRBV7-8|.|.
CASSLGTASRELFF
TGTGCCAGCAGCTTAGGGACTGCCAGCCGGGAGCTGTTTTTT
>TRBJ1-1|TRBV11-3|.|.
CASSLDRNTEAFF
TGTGCCAGCAGCTTAGACAGGAACACTGAAGCTTTCTTT
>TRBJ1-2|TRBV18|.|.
CASSPSENYGYTF
TGTGCCAGCTCACCTTCAGAAAACTATGGCTACACCTTC
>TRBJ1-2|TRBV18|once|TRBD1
CASSLQGYGYTF
TGTGCCAGCTCACTACAGGGGTATGGCTACACCTTC
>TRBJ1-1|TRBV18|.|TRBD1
CASSPMDRATEAFF
TGTGCCAGCTCACCGATGGACAGGGCCACTGAAGCTTTCTTT
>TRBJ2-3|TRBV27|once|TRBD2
CASSRLAGAHTDTQYF
TGTGCCAGCAGTCGACTAGCGGGAGCTCACACAGATACGCAGTATTTT
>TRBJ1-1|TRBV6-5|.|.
CASSLDSPEAFF
TGTGCCAGCAGCCTTGACAGCCCTGAGGCTTTCTTT
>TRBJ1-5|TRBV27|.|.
CASSSGVKPQHF
TGTGCCAGCAGTTCCGGGGTCAAGCCCCAGCATTTT